One and the same sample provided the 29 T cell receptor beta chains below, sequenced in a study of shared clonotypes between healthy human individuals. Sequencing used immunoSEQ multiplex PCR; TCRdb keeps in-frame clones, though not all of them. Of 2,100,000 or so clones in the sample, approximately 96% are singletons; the top ten hold 0.13%. The sequenced sample consisted of naive CD4+ T cells sorted from blood. As for subset: CD45RA+ positively selected. These receptors came from a man younger than 35 in good health.

The chain recombines TRBV19 with TRBJ2-2; 9 bases match TRBD1. This CDR3 is built from 17 residues. J gave up 7 bases and V 3 bases, and 12 bases lay outside the gene matches. Germline CDR1 is LNHDA and CDR2 is SQIVND (reference sequence). The CDR3 loop reads CASSIKVHRGRIGELFF. In DNA form, the CDR3 reads TGTGCCAGTAGTATTAAGGTGCACAGGGGGCGTATCGGGGAGCTGTTTTTT.

The rearrangement uses TRBV2 and TRBJ2-7; the D gene is possibly TRBD1 (6 bases). In germline, CDR1 is SNHLY, CDR2 FYNNEI. This CDR3 has 15 amino acids. The V end lost 0 bases, the J end lost 6 bases, and 15 bases lay between the germline ends. This chain's CDR3 is CASSEAGQGRGEQYF. The CDR3 DNA follows: TGTGCCAGCAGTGAAGCGGGGCAGGGGCGCGGCGAGCAGTACTTC.

The chain carries TRBV5-3 and TRBJ2-3, with 8 bases aligning to TRBD2. TRBV5-3 is reported as an ORF; its role is uncertain. The V segment lost 3 bases and the J segment 0 bases; nucleotides outside the gene matches: 9. The CDR3 contains 17 residues. The CDR3 nucleotides are TGTGCCAGAAGCTACACCATAGCGGGGACTAGCACAGATACGCAGTATTTT. Protein sequence: CARSYTIAGTSTDTQYF.

V gene TRBV7-9 combines with J gene TRBJ2-1; weak D call: TRBD2 (5 bases). The CDR3 runs 12 residues. The germline V gene has CDR1 SEHNR and CDR2 FQNEAQ (reference sequence). Trimming shortened V by 5 bases and J by 8 bases, and 10 bases separated the two germline ends. DNA for the CDR3: TGTGCCAGCAGCGCAGCCGGGGATGAGCAGTTCTTC. This sequence encodes CASSAAGDEQFF.

A word on this clone: Other nucleotide sequences from this sample produce the same CDR3. The rearrangement joins TRBV7-9 to TRBJ2-3; D assignment may be TRBD1 or TRBD2 (5 bases each). The CDR3 runs 13 residues. From germline, CDR1 is SEHNR and CDR2 FQNEAQ (reference sequence). Trimming took 1 base from V and 4 from J, leaving 6 bases between them. The CDR3 region has the DNA TGTGCCAGCAGCTTAGGGGGACCAGATACGCAGTATTTT. This gives the protein CASSLGGPDTQYF.

This chain uses TRBV2 with TRBJ1-4, with D tentatively TRBD1 (6 bases). CDR3 size: 14 residues. The germline CDR1 and CDR2 sequences are SNHLY and FYNNEI. With 3 bases removed from V and 2 bases from J, the gap between germline ends came to 7 bases. The CDR3 protein is CASSDQGTNEKLFF. In DNA form, the CDR3 reads TGTGCCAGCAGTGATCAGGGGACTAATGAAAAACTGTTTTTT.

Written as DNA, the CDR3 is TGTGCCAGCAGCTTAGTCCCCCTAGCGGGGGGTTCCTACAATGAGCAGTTCTTC. Translating gives CASSLVPLAGGSYNEQFF. The chain carries TRBV11-2 and TRBJ2-1; TRBD2 agrees at 11 bases. This CDR3 is built from 18 residues. Germline loops: CDR1 SGHAT, CDR2 FQNNGV. The V gene end was trimmed by 1 base and the J gene end by 1 base; junction bases not matched to a gene: 6.

V gene TRBV6-5 combines with J gene TRBJ1-2; D gene ambiguous. From germline, CDR1 is MNHEY and CDR2 SVGAGI. The CDR3 extends over 13 amino acids. V was shortened by 7 bases and J by 7 bases, with 16 bases between the two germline ends. CDR3 region: CASTKGRESGYTF. CDR3 coding DNA: TGTGCCAGCACCAAAGGGAGGGAAAGTGGCTACACCTTC.

The genes are TRBV30 and TRBJ2-6; weak D call: TRBD1 (5 bases). CDR1 GTSNPN and CDR2 SVGIG come from the germline V gene (reference sequence). CDR3 size: 17 residues. Trimming took 1 base from V and 0 from J, leaving 13 bases between them. In DNA, the CDR3 is TGTGCCTGGAGTGAGGGGTTGGGGCGCTCTGGGGCCAACGTCCTGACTTTC. Amino acid sequence: CAWSEGLGRSGANVLTF.

This chain uses TRBV27 with TRBJ2-3; 10 nucleotides agree with TRBD2. Trimming at V came to 5 bases and at J to 9 bases, leaving 11 bases not matched to a gene. The germline gives CDR1 MNHEY, CDR2 SMNVEV (reference sequence). CDR3 length: 15 residues. The CDR3 protein is CASSGSGGAGGTQYF. The CDR3 bases are TGTGCCAGCAGTGGGAGCGGGGGGGCCGGTGGGACGCAGTATTTT.

The gene calls are TRBV28 and TRBJ2-3; 8 nucleotides match TRBD2. CDR1 and CDR2 (germline): MDHEN, SYDVKM. With 4 bases clipped from V and 1 base from J, the junction kept 4 bases outside the gene matches. The CDR3 extends over 15 amino acids. The CDR3 DNA reads as TGTGCCAGCAGTTCCCCGGGGGGGGGCACAGATACGCAGTATTTT. Translating gives CASSSPGGGTDTQYF.

The chain is built from TRBV28 and TRBJ2-7; D uncertain. The germline V and J ends were trimmed by 5 bases and 4 bases, with 9 bases remaining between them. This CDR3 has 12 amino acids. Germline values: CDR1 MDHEN, CDR2 SYDVKM. The chain's CDR3 is CASSRRSYEQYF. CDR3 sequence (DNA): TGTGCCAGCAGTAGGCGCAGTTACGAGCAGTACTTC.

This chain uses TRBV30 with TRBJ2-1, with 12 nucleotides matching TRBD2. Germline V gene sequence: CDR1 GTSNPN, CDR2 SVGIG (reference sequence). The CDR3 length is 13 residues. V dropped 3 bases and J dropped 10; count of bases not matched to a gene: 4. CDR3 protein: CAWSPGTSGEQFF. CDR3 DNA: TGTGCCTGGAGCCCAGGGACTAGCGGGGAGCAGTTCTTC.

The chain carries TRBV25-1 and TRBJ2-7; a possible D gene is TRBD1 (6 bases). CDR1 is MGHDK, CDR2 SYGVNS, per germline. This CDR3 region has 16 residues. V was trimmed by 4 bases and J by 6 bases, leaving 22 bases between them. The CDR3 here is CASSASSRGPGVEQYF. CDR3 nucleotides: TGTGCCAGCAGTGCTTCGTCCAGGGGACCCGGGGTCGAGCAGTACTTC.

J is TRBJ2-1 and V is TRBV7-9; TRBD2 matches at 9 bases. V lost 4 bases, J lost 5 bases, and 3 bases stayed unmatched. The CDR3 has 14 residues. CDR1 and CDR2 from the germline V gene are SEHNR and FQNEAQ (reference sequence). In nucleotides, the CDR3 is TGTGCCAGCAGCTGGACTAGCGTGAACAATGAGCAGTTCTTC. Translation gives CASSWTSVNNEQFF.

This chain links TRBV6-6 with TRBJ1-2, with 8 bases lining up with TRBD1. This CDR3 is 15 amino acids long. Germline values: CDR1 MNHNY, CDR2 SVGAGI (reference sequence). The ends lost 4 bases at V and 1 base at J; junction bases unmatched: 5. CDR3 sequence: CASSFRTGSNYGYTF. Written as DNA, the CDR3 is TGTGCCAGCAGTTTCCGGACAGGGAGTAACTATGGCTACACCTTC.

The V gene is TRBV30, the J gene TRBJ2-7, with TRBD2 as a possible D gene (6 bases). CDR3 size: 14 residues. Per the germline V gene, CDR1 is GTSNPN and CDR2 is SVGIG (reference sequence). The germline V and J ends were trimmed by 1 base and 11 bases, with 21 bases remaining between them. As DNA, the CDR3 is TGTGCCTGGAGTGCGCCGGAACCCGGGGGTAGGGAGTACTTC. Translated: CAWSAPEPGGREYF.

The CDR3 reads CASSPWTGQPNYGYTF. CDR3 coding DNA: TGTGCCAGCAGCCCTTGGACAGGGCAACCTAACTATGGCTACACCTTC. This chain connects TRBV5-6 to TRBJ1-2, with 8 bases aligning to TRBD1. Germline lookup yields CDR1 SGHDT and CDR2 YYEEEE. CDR3 length equals 16 residues. Trimming cost V 4 bases and J 0 bases; bases outside gene matches: 8.

V is TRBV11-2 and J is TRBJ2-5; 10 bases are shared with TRBD2. Germline CDR1 reads SGHAT; CDR2 reads FQNNGV. V gave up 5 bases and J gave up 2 bases; unmatched junction bases: 8. CDR3 length: 16 residues. The DNA for the CDR3 is TGTGCCAGCAGCGAAATAGCGGGAGGCCGACAAGAGACCCAGTACTTC. Translating gives CASSEIAGGRQETQYF.

The chain uses TRBV27 and TRBJ1-2; D may be TRBD1 (5 bases). The germline CDR1 and CDR2 sequences are MNHEY and SMNVEV (reference sequence). Trimming stripped 6 bases from V and 4 bases from J, with 12 bases between. This CDR3 contains 13 residues. In DNA, the CDR3 is TGTGCCAGCAGGGACACCGCCGCCTATGGCTACACCTTC. Translated, it gives CASRDTAAYGYTF.

The chain carries TRBV6-5 and TRBJ1-3, with 8 nucleotides matching TRBD1. The germline CDR1 and CDR2 sequences are MNHEY and SVGAGI. V trimming: 4 bases; J trimming: 0 bases; junction bases outside the gene matches: 2. The CDR3 spans 15 residues. CDR3 loop: CASSSGGYSGNTIYF. The CDR3 nucleotides read TGTGCCAGCAGTTCAGGGGGCTACTCTGGAAACACCATATATTTT.

The genes are TRBV2 and TRBJ2-3; D is uncertain. V was clipped by 7 bases and J by 4 bases, with 18 bases between them. There are 15 residues in the CDR3. Germline lookup yields CDR1 SNHLY and CDR2 FYNNEI. CDR3 coding DNA: TGTGCCAGCAATGTGATTTGGGGATCCCCAGATACGCAGTATTTT. This codes for CASNVIWGSPDTQYF. The complete variable domain, with remaining parts taken from reference TRBV2 and TRBJ2-3, reads EPEVTQTPSHQVTQMGQEVILRCVPISNHLYFYWYRQILGQKVEFLVSFYNNEISEKSEIFDDQFSVERPDGSNFTLKIRSTKLEDSAMYFCASNVIWGSPDTQYFGPGTRLTVL.

This sequence joins TRBV5-4 and TRBJ2-2, with TRBD1 matching over 7 bases. CDR1 and CDR2 from the germline V gene are SGHNT and YYREEE (reference sequence). This CDR3 contains 15 residues. V lost 6 bases to trimming and J lost 3 bases; unmatched junction nucleotides: 8. CDR3 sequence: CASTSRQGDTGELFF. The CDR3 DNA follows: TGTGCCAGCACCAGTAGGCAGGGGGACACCGGGGAGCTGTTTTTT.

The rearrangement links TRBV6-5 to TRBJ1-1; no firm D call. CDR3 length: 15 amino acids. In germline, CDR1 is MNHEY, CDR2 SVGAGI. V lost 6 bases, J lost 5 bases, and 19 bases lay in between. Here the CDR3 DNA reads TGTGCCAGCAGAGATCGGACCTCACACTGGACTGAAGCTTTCTTT. Translating gives CASRDRTSHWTEAFF.

The J gene is TRBJ1-1, the V gene TRBV5-1, with unresolved D. This CDR3 comprises 14 residues. Germline CDR1 and CDR2: SGHRS and YFSETQ. Trimming removed 4 bases at V and 1 base at J, with 11 bases between. The DNA for the CDR3 is TGCGCCAGCAGCCCGAGGGTTGCGAACACTGAAGCTTTCTTT. Its protein product is CASSPRVANTEAFF.

The chain employs TRBV6-5 and TRBJ1-4; no firm D call. The ends were cut back, 6 bases at V and 11 bases at J, with 10 bases in the middle. This CDR3 comprises 11 residues. Germline V gene data show CDR1 as MNHEY and CDR2 as SVGAGI. The CDR3 is CASRSGSKLFF. CDR3 sequence (DNA): TGTGCCAGCAGGTCCGGGTCCAAACTGTTTTTT.

The chain carries TRBV10-2 and TRBJ1-2; D gene ambiguous. CDR1 is WSHSY and CDR2 is SAAADI in the germline V gene. V lost 0 bases to trimming and J lost 3 bases, with 8 bases between them. The CDR3 length is 14 residues. The CDR3 DNA reads TGCGCCAGCAGTGAGTCCGGGGATTACTATGGCTACACCTTC. Amino acid sequence: CASSESGDYYGYTF.

This clone was seen a handful of times. CDR3 DNA: TGTGCCTGGAGTGAGGATAGGGGGCGGGCCGGGCAGTACTTC. Its protein product is CAWSEDRGRAGQYF. The chain recombines TRBV30 with TRBJ2-7; 7 bases are a match to TRBD1. The ends lost 1 base at V and 9 bases at J; junction bases unmatched: 12. Germline CDR1 reads GTSNPN; CDR2 reads SVGIG (reference sequence). The CDR3 is 14 residues long.

The chain is built from TRBV6-5 and TRBJ1-5; D may be TRBD1 (5 bases). The CDR3 is made up of 15 amino acids. V shed 6 bases and J shed 3 bases, with 15 bases lying between them. CDR1 and CDR2 from the germline V gene are MNHEY and SVGAGI. The CDR3 DNA follows: TGTGCCAGCAGCCCCAGCGACGGGGCCAATCAGCCCCAGCATTTT. Translating gives CASSPSDGANQPQHF.